The 7 T cell receptor beta chains listed next were all sequenced from one sample in a study of T cell responses to AZD1222 COVID-19 vaccine. Generated by immunoSEQ multiplex PCR, the TCRdb table keeps only in-frame clones and is missing some. The sample consists of roughly 140,000 clones, over 75% of them appearing once. The material was peripheral blood, obtained on day 0 of AZD1222 vaccination. These receptors all come from an adult in good health.

The V gene is TRBV7-9, the J gene TRBJ2-4, with TRBD2 as a possible D gene (6 bases). The CDR3 consists of 18 residues. Trimming took 5 bases from V and 2 from J, leaving 22 bases between them. The germline CDR1 and CDR2 sequences are SEHNR and FQNEAQ (reference sequence). CDR3 coding DNA: TGTGCCAGCAGCCCGGTGGGGGGTTTGTATAGTACCAAAAACATTCAGTACTTC. This translates into CASSPVGGLYSTKNIQYF.

The V and J genes are TRBV19 and TRBJ1-4; D is undetermined. The V and J ends lost 1 base and 4 bases respectively, with 10 bases between them. Germline-derived CDR1 and CDR2 are LNHDA and SQIVND (reference sequence). This CDR3 contains 15 residues. The CDR3 region is CASSIGPGLNEKLFF. The CDR3 DNA reads TGTGCCAGTAGTATAGGTCCGGGTCTTAATGAAAAACTGTTTTTT.

The J gene is TRBJ1-5, the V gene TRBV11-2, with D uncertain. Per germline, CDR1 SGHAT and CDR2 FQNNGV. CDR3 length: 14 residues. V lost 1 base and J 6 bases, leaving 10 bases between the germline ends. The CDR3 here is CASSLASEGQPQHF. The CDR3, as DNA: TGTGCCAGCAGCTTAGCCAGTGAGGGTCAGCCCCAGCATTTT.

V and J are TRBV5-5 and TRBJ1-1, with 8 bases identical to TRBD1. Trimming removed 4 bases from V and 3 bases from J; junction bases left unmatched: 8. This CDR3 has 15 residues. Germline loops: CDR1 SGHKS, CDR2 YYEKEE (reference sequence). This chain's CDR3 is CASSIRTGRDTEAFF. The CDR3 DNA reads as TGTGCCAGCAGCATCCGGACAGGGAGGGACACTGAAGCTTTCTTT.

This clone was counted between two and nine times. V usage is TRBV7-6 and J usage is TRBJ1-2; 7 bases match TRBD1. V lost 1 base and J lost 2; bases outside the gene matches: 4. The CDR3 totals 15 residues. CDR1 SGHVS and CDR2 FNYEAQ come from the germline V gene. The CDR3 DNA sequence: TGTGCCAGCAGCTTAGGGGACAGTTCCAACTATGGCTACACCTTC. Translating gives CASSLGDSSNYGYTF.

This chain uses TRBV20-1 with TRBJ2-5, with TRBD2 matching over 11 bases. This CDR3 is 14 amino acids long. With V trimmed by 3 bases and J by 4 bases, 4 bases remained unmatched. CDR1 and CDR2 (germline): DFQATT, SNEGSKA (reference sequence). The CDR3 spells CSASSGGARETQYF. The CDR3 DNA is TGCAGTGCTAGTAGCGGGGGGGCACGAGAGACCCAGTACTTC.

The genes are TRBV3-1 (or the pseudogene TRBV3-2) and TRBJ2-5, with 7 nucleotides matching TRBD2. In germline, CDR1 is LGHDT, CDR2 YNNKEL (reference sequence). The junction had 10 bases not matched to a gene; V was cut back by 8 bases and J by 4 bases. This CDR3 is 14 amino acids long. CDR3 sequence: CASWGGTWGETQYF. DNA for the CDR3: TGTGCCAGCTGGGGGGGGACGTGGGGAGAGACCCAGTACTTC.